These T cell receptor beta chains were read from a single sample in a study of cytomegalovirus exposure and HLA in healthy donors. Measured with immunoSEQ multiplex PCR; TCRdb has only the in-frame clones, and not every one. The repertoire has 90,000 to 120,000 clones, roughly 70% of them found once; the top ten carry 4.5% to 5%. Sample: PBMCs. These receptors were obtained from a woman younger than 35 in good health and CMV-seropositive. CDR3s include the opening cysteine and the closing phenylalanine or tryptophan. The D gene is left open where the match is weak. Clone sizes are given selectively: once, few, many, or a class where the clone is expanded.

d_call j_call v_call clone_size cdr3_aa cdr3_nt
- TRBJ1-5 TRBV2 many CASSGGVLSQPQHF TGTGCCAGCAGTGGCGGGGTCTTAAGTCAGCCCCAGCATTTT
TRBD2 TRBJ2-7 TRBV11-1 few CASSRLAHYEQYF TGTGCCAGCAGCCGACTAGCGCACTACGAGCAGTACTTC
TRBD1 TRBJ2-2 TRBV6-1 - CASGRQGGNTGELFF TGTGCCAGCGGACGACAGGGTGGTAACACCGGGGAGCTGTTTTTT
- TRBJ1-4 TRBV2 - CASNRVTNEKLFF TGTGCCAGCAACAGGGTAACTAATGAAAAACTGTTTTTT
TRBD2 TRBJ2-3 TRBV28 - CASSPGGAGRTDTQYF TGTGCCAGCAGTCCCGGGGGAGCGGGACGCACAGATACGCAGTATTTT
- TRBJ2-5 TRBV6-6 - CASLGFQGETQYF TGTGCCAGCCTGGGATTCCAGGGGGAGACCCAGTACTTC
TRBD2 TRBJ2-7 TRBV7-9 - CASSFRTSGEQYF TGTGCCAGCAGCTTCCGGACTAGCGGGGAGCAGTACTTC
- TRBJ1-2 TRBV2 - CASSYAGEGVDGYTF TGTGCCAGCAGTTATGCCGGGGAGGGGGTGGATGGCTACACCTTC
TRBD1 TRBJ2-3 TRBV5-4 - CASSPRDRGTDTQYF TGTGCCAGCAGCCCTCGGGACAGGGGGACAGATACGCAGTATTTT
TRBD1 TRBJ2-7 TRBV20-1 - CSAGTGGEQYF TGCAGTGCGGGGACAGGGGGCGAGCAGTACTTC
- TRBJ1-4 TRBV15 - CATRGGPTATNEKLFF TGTGCCACCAGGGGGGGGCCGACTGCAACTAATGAAAAACTGTTTTTT
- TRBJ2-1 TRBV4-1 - CASRQDRGEQFF TGCGCCAGCAGGCAGGACCGGGGGGAGCAGTTCTTC
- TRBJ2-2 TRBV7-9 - CASSLQGRTGELFF TGTGCCAGCAGCTTACAGGGGCGGACCGGGGAGCTGTTTTTT
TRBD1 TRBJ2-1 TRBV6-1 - CASSLLETGWGEQFF TGTGCCAGCAGCCTGCTTGAGACAGGGTGGGGTGAGCAGTTCTTC
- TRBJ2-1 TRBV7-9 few CASSSRTGYNEQFF TGTGCCAGCAGCTCCCGGACTGGTTACAATGAGCAGTTCTTC
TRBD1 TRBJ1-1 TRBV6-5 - CASIRDRGVRSEAFF TGTGCCAGCATAAGGGACAGGGGCGTCCGAAGTGAAGCTTTCTTT
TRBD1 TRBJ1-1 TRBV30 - CAWSATGWNTEAFF TGTGCCTGGAGTGCGACAGGGTGGAACACTGAAGCTTTCTTT
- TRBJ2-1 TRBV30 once CAWSVQDIFNEQFF TGTGCCTGGAGTGTACAGGACATCTTCAATGAGCAGTTCTTC
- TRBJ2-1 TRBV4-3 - CASSELSGVSSYNEQFF TGCGCCAGCAGCGAACTCTCCGGGGTCAGCTCCTACAATGAGCAGTTCTTC